These 22 T cell receptor beta chains came from one sample sequenced in a study of blood T cell repertoires in COVID-19. Repertoires were generated with immunoSEQ multiplex PCR, while TCRdb's copy carries only in-frame clones and drops some. This table has 85,000 or so clones, approximately 80% appearing once. The sequencing input was peripheral blood. The receptors derive from an older man with acute or convalescent COVID-19.

The V gene is TRBV24-1, the J gene TRBJ2-2; 13 bases are shared with TRBD2. The CDR3 is made up of 17 amino acids. Looked up from germline, CDR1 is KGHDR and CDR2 is SFDVKD. V dropped 3 bases and J dropped 6; count of bases not matched to a gene: 6. This CDR3 is CATSDRTTSGRSGELFF. CDR3 bases: TGTGCCACCAGTGATCGCACGACTAGCGGGAGGTCCGGGGAGCTGTTTTTT.

The count of this clone is one. The chain has TRBV28 and TRBJ1-2, with D perhaps TRBD1 (6 bases). Germline V gene sequence: CDR1 MDHEN, CDR2 SYDVKM. The CDR3 is 13 residues long. With 9 bases removed from V and 0 bases from J, the gap between germline ends came to 11 bases. The CDR3 DNA follows: TGTGCCAGTTCGACAGGAGCTAACTATGGCTACACCTTC. Residues: CASSTGANYGYTF.

The V call is TRBV27, the J call TRBJ2-3, with D perhaps TRBD1 (6 bases). The V gene lost 6 bases and the J gene lost 0 bases, with 16 bases spanning the gap. The CDR3 loop spans 16 amino acids. Germline lookup yields CDR1 MNHEY and CDR2 SMNVEV (reference sequence). CDR3 bases: TGTGCCAGCAGCCCTAAATGGGGGCCGAGCACAGATACGCAGTATTTT. It encodes CASSPKWGPSTDTQYF.

The chain is built from TRBV9 and TRBJ2-7; 7 bases match TRBD1. The germline V gene encodes CDR1 SGDLS and CDR2 YYNGEE. V trimming: 0 bases; J trimming: 0 bases; junction bases outside the gene matches: 3. The CDR3 totals 15 residues. This chain's CDR3 is CASSVGGTASYEQYF. In DNA, the CDR3 is TGTGCCAGCAGCGTAGGGGGGACAGCCTCCTACGAGCAGTACTTC.

This clone was seen a few times. This chain uses TRBV18 with TRBJ2-7; 9 bases agree with TRBD1. This CDR3 comprises 16 residues. Germline trimming cut 3 bases from V and 2 bases from J; bases unmatched to any gene: 8. The germline gives CDR1 KGHSH, CDR2 LQKENI. The CDR3 nucleotides read TGTGCCAGCTCACCCCTAAGTGGACAGGGGACCTACGAGCAGTACTTC. Translated: CASSPLSGQGTYEQYF.

This chain links TRBV13 with TRBJ2-2, with 14 positions matching TRBD2. This CDR3 is 17 amino acids long. Germline V gene sequence: CDR1 PRHDT, CDR2 FYEKMQ (reference sequence). Germline trimming cut 4 bases from V and 2 bases from J; bases unmatched to any gene: 3. The CDR3 DNA is TGTGCCAGCAGCTGGGGACTAGCGGGGGCAAACACCGGGGAGCTGTTTTTT. Protein product: CASSWGLAGANTGELFF.

This rearrangement joins TRBV28 to TRBJ1-6; tentative D call: TRBD1 (6 bases). V lost 2 bases and J 9 bases, leaving 14 bases between the germline ends. Germline CDR1 reads MDHEN; CDR2 reads SYDVKM. The CDR3 has 15 amino acids. The CDR3 spells CASSLGDTWGSPLHF. DNA of the CDR3: TGTGCCAGCAGTTTAGGGGACACATGGGGTTCACCCCTCCACTTT.

This clone was detected only a few times. The rearrangement uses TRBV9 and TRBJ2-7; D possibly corresponds to TRBD1 (5 bases). Looked up from germline, CDR1 is SGDLS and CDR2 is YYNGEE. The CDR3 length is 14 residues. The V end lost 0 bases, the J end lost 2 bases, and 9 bases lay between the germline ends. In DNA form, the CDR3 reads TGTGCCAGCAGCGTAGGGGGCGCGACCTACGAGCAGTACTTC. Translated, it gives CASSVGGATYEQYF. Looking up the rest from reference TRBV9 and TRBJ2-7 gives the full variable domain: DSGVTQTPKHLITATGQRVTLRCSPRSGDLSVYWYQQSLDQGLQFLIQYYNGEERAKGNILERFSAQQFPDLHSELNLSSLELGDSALYFCASSVGGATYEQYFGPGTRLTVT.

The chain employs TRBV12-5 and TRBJ2-7; 12 positions match TRBD2. V lost 6 bases to trimming and J lost 5 bases; unmatched junction nucleotides: 14. This CDR3 spans 17 amino acids. Germline V gene data show CDR1 as LGHNT and CDR2 as FRNRAP. The CDR3 region has the DNA TGTGCTAGTGGCACATCCACCAGACTAGCGGGAGTTAACGAGCAGTACTTC. Translation: CASGTSTRLAGVNEQYF.

The chain employs TRBV6-2 or TRBV6-3 and TRBJ1-5; perhaps TRBD1 as D (6 bases). Germline values: CDR1 MNHEY, CDR2 SVGEGT. CDR3 length: 14 amino acids. Deletions cut 6 bases from V and 7 bases from J, with 16 bases between. The CDR3 DNA sequence: TGTGCCAGCAGCCCCCAGGGGCGTGAACAGCCCCAGCATTTT. This gives the protein CASSPQGREQPQHF.

The chain combines TRBV5-1 with TRBJ1-4, with TRBD1 as a possible D gene (6 bases). The CDR3 consists of 15 residues. Trimming pared 4 bases from V and 8 bases from J, leaving 18 bases between. Germline V gives CDR1 SGHRS, CDR2 YFSETQ. CDR3 protein: CASSQEVGAREKLFF. CDR3 bases: TGCGCCAGCAGCCAGGAGGTGGGGGCGCGCGAAAAACTGTTTTTT.

The chain combines TRBV7-9 with TRBJ1-1; 8 bases are shared with TRBD1. The V and J ends lost 7 bases and 7 bases, in that order; junction bases with no gene match: 8. Looked up from germline, CDR1 is SEHNR and CDR2 is FQNEAQ (reference sequence). The CDR3 runs to 13 residues. The CDR3: CASNRQGYGEAFF. CDR3 bases: TGTGCCAGCAACCGACAGGGGTATGGTGAAGCTTTCTTT. Full variable domain (outside the CDR3, taken from reference TRBV7-9 and TRBJ1-1): DTGVSQNPRHKITKRGQNVTFRCDPISEHNRLYWYRQTLGQGPEFLTYFQNEAQLEKSRLLSDRFSAERPKGSFSTLEIQRTEQGDSAMYLCASNRQGYGEAFFGQGTRLTVV.

V gene TRBV5-1 combines with J gene TRBJ2-1; 11 positions agree with TRBD2. Germline CDR1 is SGHRS and CDR2 is YFSETQ. V trimming: 0 bases; J trimming: 4 bases; junction bases outside the gene matches: 0. The CDR3 spans 15 residues. The CDR3 coding sequence is TGCGCCAGCAGCTTGGGACTAGCGGGGTACAATGAGCAGTTCTTC. Translating gives CASSLGLAGYNEQFF.

This clone showed up just a few times. The V and J genes are TRBV5-5 and TRBJ2-7; the match to TRBD2 covers 13 bases. The CDR3 sequence is 15 residues long. Germline V gene data show CDR1 as SGHKS and CDR2 as YYEKEE (reference sequence). Unmatched junction bases numbered 8, after V lost 5 bases and J lost 6 bases. The CDR3 DNA is TGTGCCAGCAGTCCTCGGACTAGCGGGAGTGGCGAGCAGTACTTC. As protein: CASSPRTSGSGEQYF. The full variable domain, completed using reference TRBV5-5 and TRBJ2-7, is DAGVTQSPTHLIKTRGQQVTLRCSPISGHKSVSWYQQVLGQGPQFIFQYYEKEERGRGNFPDRFSARQFPNYSSELNVNALLLGDSALYLCASSPRTSGSGEQYFGPGTRLTVT.

The V and J genes are TRBV11-2 and TRBJ2-7; the D gene is possibly TRBD2 (5 bases). This CDR3 comprises 14 residues. The germline V gene has CDR1 SGHAT and CDR2 FQNNGV. The ends were cut back, 1 base at V and 3 bases at J, with 10 bases in the middle. This CDR3 is CASSLVDDYYEQYF. The CDR3 DNA follows: TGTGCCAGCAGCTTAGTGGATGACTACTACGAGCAGTACTTC.

J is TRBJ2-7 and V is TRBV28; D gene unclear. CDR1 is MDHEN, CDR2 SYDVKM, per germline. CDR3 size: 12 residues. V dropped 3 bases and J dropped 3 bases, with 6 bases sitting between them. CDR3: CASSLQDYEQYF. CDR3 DNA sequence: TGTGCCAGCAGTTTGCAGGACTACGAGCAGTACTTC.

V usage is TRBV28 and J usage is TRBJ2-1, with 10 nucleotides matching TRBD1. The V and J ends lost 6 bases and 11 bases, in that order; junction bases with no gene match: 13. The CDR3 consists of 15 residues. Germline CDR1 is MDHEN and CDR2 is SYDVKM. The CDR3 reads CASSPTGTGVRQQFF. CDR3 nucleotide sequence: TGTGCCAGCAGCCCCACCGGGACAGGGGTAAGGCAGCAGTTCTTC.

The chain uses TRBV5-1 and TRBJ2-7; 9 bases agree with TRBD1. J gave up 6 bases and V 0 bases, and 7 bases lay outside the gene matches. Germline V gene lookup returns CDR1 SGHRS and CDR2 YFSETQ. The CDR3 extends over 15 amino acids. The DNA for the CDR3 is TGCGCCAGCAGCTTGGCCGGGACAGGGACCGGCGAGCAGTACTTC. Encoded protein: CASSLAGTGTGEQYF.

In this sample, this clone turned up a few times. The chain links TRBV30 to TRBJ1-4, with D possibly matching TRBD1 (6 bases). This CDR3 is 16 amino acids long. Germline V CDR1 and CDR2: GTSNPN, SVGIG (reference sequence). Trimming took off 5 bases at V and 4 bases at J, with 20 bases between the two ends. In DNA, the CDR3 is TGTGCCTGGGGTGACAGGTTACGAATGGGTAATGAAAAACTGTTTTTT. Translated: CAWGDRLRMGNEKLFF. Filled out from reference TRBV30 and TRBJ1-4, the complete variable domain reads SQTIHQWPATLVQPVGSPLSLECTVEGTSNPNLYWYRQAAGRGLQLLFYSVGIGQISSEVPQNLSASRPQDRQFILSSKKLLLSDSGFYLCAWGDRLRMGNEKLFFGSGTQLSVL.

V usage is TRBV20-1 and J usage is TRBJ1-5; no clear D. The CDR3 covers 15 residues. Trimming stripped 3 bases from V and 2 bases from J, with 14 bases between. Germline loops: CDR1 DFQATT, CDR2 SNEGSKA (reference sequence). As DNA, the CDR3 is TGCAGTGCTAGTTTCCACGGCGGGGGCAATCAGCCCCAGCATTTT. As protein: CSASFHGGGNQPQHF.

This sequence joins TRBV9 and TRBJ1-1, with TRBD1 identical over 10 bases. Unmatched junction bases numbered 7, after V lost 3 bases and J lost 5 bases. The germline V gene has CDR1 SGDLS and CDR2 YYNGEE. The CDR3 is made up of 15 amino acids. The CDR3 nucleotides read TGTGCCAGCAGCGCAGCCAGGACAGGGGGAACTGAAGCTTTCTTT. Amino acid sequence: CASSAARTGGTEAFF.

This clone turned up a few times. The J gene is TRBJ2-2, the V gene TRBV27, with 15 nucleotides matching TRBD2. Per the germline V gene, CDR1 is MNHEY and CDR2 is SMNVEV (reference sequence). V lost 7 bases to trimming and J lost 4 bases; unmatched junction nucleotides: 13. The CDR3 has 19 amino acids. The CDR3 DNA follows: TGTGCCAGCACCCTAAGGGGACTAGCGGGAGGCTACACCACCGGGGAGCTGTTTTTT. Amino acids: CASTLRGLAGGYTTGELFF.